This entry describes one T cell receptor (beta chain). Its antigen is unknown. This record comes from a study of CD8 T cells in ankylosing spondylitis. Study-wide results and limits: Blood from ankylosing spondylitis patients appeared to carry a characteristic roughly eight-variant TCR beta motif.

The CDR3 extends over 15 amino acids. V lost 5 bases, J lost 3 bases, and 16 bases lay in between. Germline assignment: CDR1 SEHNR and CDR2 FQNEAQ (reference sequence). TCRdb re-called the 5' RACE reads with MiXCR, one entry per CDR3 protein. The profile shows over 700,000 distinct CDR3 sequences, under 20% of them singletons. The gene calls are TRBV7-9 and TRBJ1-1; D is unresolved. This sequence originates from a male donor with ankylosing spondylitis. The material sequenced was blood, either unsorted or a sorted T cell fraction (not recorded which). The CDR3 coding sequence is TGTGCCAGCAGCCAAAGAGGGATTGAGGACACTGAAGCTTTCTTT. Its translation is CASSQRGIEDTEAFF.